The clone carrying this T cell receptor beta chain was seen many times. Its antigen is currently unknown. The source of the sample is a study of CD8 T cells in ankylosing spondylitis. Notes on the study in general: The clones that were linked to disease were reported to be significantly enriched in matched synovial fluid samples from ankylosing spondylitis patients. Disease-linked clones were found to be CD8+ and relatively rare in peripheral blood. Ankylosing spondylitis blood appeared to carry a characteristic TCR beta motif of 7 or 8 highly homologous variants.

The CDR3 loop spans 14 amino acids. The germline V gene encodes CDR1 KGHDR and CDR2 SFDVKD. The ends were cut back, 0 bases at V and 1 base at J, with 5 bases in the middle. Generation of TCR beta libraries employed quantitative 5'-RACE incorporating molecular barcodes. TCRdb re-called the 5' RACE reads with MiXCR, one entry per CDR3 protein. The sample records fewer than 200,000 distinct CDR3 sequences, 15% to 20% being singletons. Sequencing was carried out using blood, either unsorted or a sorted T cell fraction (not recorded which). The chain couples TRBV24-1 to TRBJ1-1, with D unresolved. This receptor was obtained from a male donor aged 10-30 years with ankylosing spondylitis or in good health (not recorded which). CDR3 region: CATSDLGKNTEAFF. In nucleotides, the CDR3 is TGTGCCACCAGTGATTTGGGTAAGAACACTGAAGCTTTCTTT.